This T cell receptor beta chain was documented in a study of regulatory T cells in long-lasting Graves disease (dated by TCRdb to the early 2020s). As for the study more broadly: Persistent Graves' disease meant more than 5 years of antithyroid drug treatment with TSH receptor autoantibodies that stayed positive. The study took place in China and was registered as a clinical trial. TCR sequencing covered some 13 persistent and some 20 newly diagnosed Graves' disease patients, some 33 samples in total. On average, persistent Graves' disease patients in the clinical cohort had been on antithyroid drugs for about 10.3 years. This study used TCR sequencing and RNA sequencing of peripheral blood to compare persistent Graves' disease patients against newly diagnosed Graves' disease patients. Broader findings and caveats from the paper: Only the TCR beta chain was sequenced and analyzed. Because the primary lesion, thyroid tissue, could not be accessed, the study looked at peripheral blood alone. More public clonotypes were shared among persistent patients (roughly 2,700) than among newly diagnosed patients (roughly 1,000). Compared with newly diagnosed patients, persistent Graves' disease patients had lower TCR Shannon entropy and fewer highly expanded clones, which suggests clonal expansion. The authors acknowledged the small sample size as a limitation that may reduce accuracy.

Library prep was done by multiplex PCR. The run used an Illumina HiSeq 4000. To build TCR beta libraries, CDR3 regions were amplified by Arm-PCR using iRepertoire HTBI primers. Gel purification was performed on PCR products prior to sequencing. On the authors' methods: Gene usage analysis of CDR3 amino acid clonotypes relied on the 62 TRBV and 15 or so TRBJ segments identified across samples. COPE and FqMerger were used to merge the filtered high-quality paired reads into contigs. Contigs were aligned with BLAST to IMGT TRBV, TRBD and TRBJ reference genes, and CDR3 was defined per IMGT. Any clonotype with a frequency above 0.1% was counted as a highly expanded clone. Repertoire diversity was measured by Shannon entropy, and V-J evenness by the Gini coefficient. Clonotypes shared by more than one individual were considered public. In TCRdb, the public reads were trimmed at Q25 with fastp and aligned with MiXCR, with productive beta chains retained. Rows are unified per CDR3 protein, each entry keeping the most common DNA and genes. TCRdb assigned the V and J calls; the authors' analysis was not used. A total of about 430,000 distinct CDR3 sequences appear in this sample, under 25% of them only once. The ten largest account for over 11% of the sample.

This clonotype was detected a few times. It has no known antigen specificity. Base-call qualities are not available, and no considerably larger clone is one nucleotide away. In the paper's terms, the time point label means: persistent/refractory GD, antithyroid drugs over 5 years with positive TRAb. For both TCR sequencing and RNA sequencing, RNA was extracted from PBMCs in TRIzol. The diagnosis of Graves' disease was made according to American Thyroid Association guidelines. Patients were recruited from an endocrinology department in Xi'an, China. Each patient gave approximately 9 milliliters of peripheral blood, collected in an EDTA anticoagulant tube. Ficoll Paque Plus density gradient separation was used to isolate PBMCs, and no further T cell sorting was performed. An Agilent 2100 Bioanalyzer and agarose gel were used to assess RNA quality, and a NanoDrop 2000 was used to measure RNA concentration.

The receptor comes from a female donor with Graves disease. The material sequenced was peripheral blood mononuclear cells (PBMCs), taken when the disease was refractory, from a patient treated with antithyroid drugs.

DNA sequence: TGTGCCAGTGCAGACATTTTCACCGGGGAGCTGTTTTTT. Translated, this is CASADIFTGELFF. The chain was built from TRBV28 and TRBJ2-2, with the D gene not clear enough to name. CDR1 and CDR2, looked up from the germline V gene, are MDHEN and SYDVKM. V loses 9 bases of germline sequence and J loses 4 bases, and the interval between the two ends is 12 bases. From cysteine to phenylalanine, the CDR3 is 13 amino acids long. The kept DNA is CDR3 alone, 39 bases in frame from the first base.